The next 4 T cell receptor beta chains were all read from a single sample in a study of shared T cell receptors in the human thymus. Some clones are missing from TCRdb's copy, which holds only in-frame ones; the method was immunoSEQ multiplex PCR. This table has hundreds of thousands of clones, more than 75% appearing once. The sample was also linked to a second study, of human thymus T cells.

The material sequenced was thymocytes. These TCRs come from a boy under two years old with a congenital heart defect.

This clone is a singleton in its sample. This chain joins TRBV2 and TRBJ2-5, with 11 bases aligning to TRBD2. CDR1 and CDR2 (germline): SNHLY, FYNNEI. This CDR3 comprises 15 residues. Trimming took 2 bases from V and 5 from J; bases not matched to a gene: 4. CDR3 loop: CASSESSSGGETQYF. CDR3 bases: TGTGCCAGCAGTGAAAGCTCTAGCGGGGGGGAGACCCAGTACTTC.

The chain joins TRBV6-5 to TRBJ1-2; D not resolved. Germline CDR1 reads MNHEY; CDR2 reads SVGAGI. The CDR3 has 16 residues. With 0 bases removed from V and 4 bases from J, the gap between germline ends came to 15 bases. The CDR3 DNA follows: TGTGCCAGCAGTTACTCGAGGTCGGGAGAACTCTATGGCTACACCTTC. This sequence encodes CASSYSRSGELYGYTF.

The chain combines TRBV4-2 with TRBJ2-7; D not certain. Looked up from germline, CDR1 is LGHNA and CDR2 is YNFKEQ. The germline V and J ends were trimmed by 2 bases and 0 bases, with 14 bases remaining between them. CDR3 length: 16 residues. In DNA, the CDR3 is TGTGCCAGCAGCCAAATTACAGCACCCGACTCCTACGAGCAGTACTTC. The encoded protein is CASSQITAPDSYEQYF.

The gene calls are TRBV29-1 and TRBJ2-7, with D unclear. V was clipped by 4 bases and J by 2 bases, with 15 bases between them. This CDR3 spans 14 amino acids. CDR1 and CDR2 (germline): SQVTM, ANQGSEA. CDR3 DNA: TGCAGCGTTGTGCAGGCCCTGAAACCCTACGAGCAGTACTTC. Translation: CSVVQALKPYEQYF.